The clone carrying this TCR beta chain was seen a few times. Its antigen remains unidentified. This entry belongs to a study of beta chain features in type 1 diabetes. Study-wide points: Researchers could not determine here whether HLA type influences TCRB rearrangement.

The CDR3 runs 14 residues. From germline, CDR1 is MNHEY and CDR2 SVGAGI. J lost 5 bases, V lost 6 bases, and 5 bases had no gene match. Reverse transcribing all isolated RNA meant expressed TCRB transcripts were sequenced. The protocol was immunoSEQ multiplex PCR, while the TCRdb copy is restricted to in-frame clones and leaves out a portion. Of 300,000 to 450,000 clones detected, around 12% appear once; the ten largest clones hold around 0.02%. The sequence came from a man between 18 and 29 years old in good health. The gene calls are TRBV6-5 and TRBJ2-5; 11 nucleotides agree with TRBD2. The sequenced sample was naive CD4+ T cells from blood. The CDR3 DNA follows: TGTGCCAGCAGACTAGCGGGAGTCTTGGAGACCCAGTACTTC. Translating it yields CASRLAGVLETQYF.